The present TCR beta chain was sequenced within a study of T cell responses to AZD1222 COVID-19 vaccine. Repertoires were generated with immunoSEQ multiplex PCR, while TCRdb's copy carries only in-frame clones and drops some. The sample has about 150,000 clones, 92% seen once; the top ten hold around 3.6%. Broader study findings: With two AZD1222 doses given, Spike-specific TCR breadth and depth both rose. Clonal diversity was possibly underestimated; the donors were predominantly white British and more often female. Distributed over spike, vaccine-associated CD4 TCRs predominated at 160-218 and 743-854.

This clone was observed a few times. Its antigen is not identified. The CDR3 totals 14 residues. The germline V gene encodes CDR1 MNHEY and CDR2 SVGAGI. Trimming removed 7 bases at V and 2 bases at J, with 12 bases between. The receptor was derived from an adult in good health. The sample in question was peripheral blood, obtained on day 0 of AZD1222 vaccination. The chain is built from TRBV6-5 and TRBJ1-5; D gene uncertain. The chain's CDR3 is CASKDGLGNQPQHF. CDR3 coding DNA: TGTGCCAGCAAGGATGGGCTCGGCAATCAGCCCCAGCATTTT.